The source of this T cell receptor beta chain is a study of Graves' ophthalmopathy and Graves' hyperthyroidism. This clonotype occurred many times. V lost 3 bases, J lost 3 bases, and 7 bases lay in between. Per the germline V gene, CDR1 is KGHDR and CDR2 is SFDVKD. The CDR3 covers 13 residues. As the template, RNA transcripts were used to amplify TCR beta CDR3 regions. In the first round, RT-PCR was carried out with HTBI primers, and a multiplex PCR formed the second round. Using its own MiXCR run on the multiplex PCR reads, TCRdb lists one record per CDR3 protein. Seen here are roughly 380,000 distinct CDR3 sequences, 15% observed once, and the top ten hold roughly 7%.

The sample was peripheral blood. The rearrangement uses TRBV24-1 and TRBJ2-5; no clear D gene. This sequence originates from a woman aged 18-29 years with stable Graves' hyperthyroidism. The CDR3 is CATSDTVEETQYF. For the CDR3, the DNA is TGTGCCACCAGTGATACAGTAGAAGAGACCCAGTACTTC.